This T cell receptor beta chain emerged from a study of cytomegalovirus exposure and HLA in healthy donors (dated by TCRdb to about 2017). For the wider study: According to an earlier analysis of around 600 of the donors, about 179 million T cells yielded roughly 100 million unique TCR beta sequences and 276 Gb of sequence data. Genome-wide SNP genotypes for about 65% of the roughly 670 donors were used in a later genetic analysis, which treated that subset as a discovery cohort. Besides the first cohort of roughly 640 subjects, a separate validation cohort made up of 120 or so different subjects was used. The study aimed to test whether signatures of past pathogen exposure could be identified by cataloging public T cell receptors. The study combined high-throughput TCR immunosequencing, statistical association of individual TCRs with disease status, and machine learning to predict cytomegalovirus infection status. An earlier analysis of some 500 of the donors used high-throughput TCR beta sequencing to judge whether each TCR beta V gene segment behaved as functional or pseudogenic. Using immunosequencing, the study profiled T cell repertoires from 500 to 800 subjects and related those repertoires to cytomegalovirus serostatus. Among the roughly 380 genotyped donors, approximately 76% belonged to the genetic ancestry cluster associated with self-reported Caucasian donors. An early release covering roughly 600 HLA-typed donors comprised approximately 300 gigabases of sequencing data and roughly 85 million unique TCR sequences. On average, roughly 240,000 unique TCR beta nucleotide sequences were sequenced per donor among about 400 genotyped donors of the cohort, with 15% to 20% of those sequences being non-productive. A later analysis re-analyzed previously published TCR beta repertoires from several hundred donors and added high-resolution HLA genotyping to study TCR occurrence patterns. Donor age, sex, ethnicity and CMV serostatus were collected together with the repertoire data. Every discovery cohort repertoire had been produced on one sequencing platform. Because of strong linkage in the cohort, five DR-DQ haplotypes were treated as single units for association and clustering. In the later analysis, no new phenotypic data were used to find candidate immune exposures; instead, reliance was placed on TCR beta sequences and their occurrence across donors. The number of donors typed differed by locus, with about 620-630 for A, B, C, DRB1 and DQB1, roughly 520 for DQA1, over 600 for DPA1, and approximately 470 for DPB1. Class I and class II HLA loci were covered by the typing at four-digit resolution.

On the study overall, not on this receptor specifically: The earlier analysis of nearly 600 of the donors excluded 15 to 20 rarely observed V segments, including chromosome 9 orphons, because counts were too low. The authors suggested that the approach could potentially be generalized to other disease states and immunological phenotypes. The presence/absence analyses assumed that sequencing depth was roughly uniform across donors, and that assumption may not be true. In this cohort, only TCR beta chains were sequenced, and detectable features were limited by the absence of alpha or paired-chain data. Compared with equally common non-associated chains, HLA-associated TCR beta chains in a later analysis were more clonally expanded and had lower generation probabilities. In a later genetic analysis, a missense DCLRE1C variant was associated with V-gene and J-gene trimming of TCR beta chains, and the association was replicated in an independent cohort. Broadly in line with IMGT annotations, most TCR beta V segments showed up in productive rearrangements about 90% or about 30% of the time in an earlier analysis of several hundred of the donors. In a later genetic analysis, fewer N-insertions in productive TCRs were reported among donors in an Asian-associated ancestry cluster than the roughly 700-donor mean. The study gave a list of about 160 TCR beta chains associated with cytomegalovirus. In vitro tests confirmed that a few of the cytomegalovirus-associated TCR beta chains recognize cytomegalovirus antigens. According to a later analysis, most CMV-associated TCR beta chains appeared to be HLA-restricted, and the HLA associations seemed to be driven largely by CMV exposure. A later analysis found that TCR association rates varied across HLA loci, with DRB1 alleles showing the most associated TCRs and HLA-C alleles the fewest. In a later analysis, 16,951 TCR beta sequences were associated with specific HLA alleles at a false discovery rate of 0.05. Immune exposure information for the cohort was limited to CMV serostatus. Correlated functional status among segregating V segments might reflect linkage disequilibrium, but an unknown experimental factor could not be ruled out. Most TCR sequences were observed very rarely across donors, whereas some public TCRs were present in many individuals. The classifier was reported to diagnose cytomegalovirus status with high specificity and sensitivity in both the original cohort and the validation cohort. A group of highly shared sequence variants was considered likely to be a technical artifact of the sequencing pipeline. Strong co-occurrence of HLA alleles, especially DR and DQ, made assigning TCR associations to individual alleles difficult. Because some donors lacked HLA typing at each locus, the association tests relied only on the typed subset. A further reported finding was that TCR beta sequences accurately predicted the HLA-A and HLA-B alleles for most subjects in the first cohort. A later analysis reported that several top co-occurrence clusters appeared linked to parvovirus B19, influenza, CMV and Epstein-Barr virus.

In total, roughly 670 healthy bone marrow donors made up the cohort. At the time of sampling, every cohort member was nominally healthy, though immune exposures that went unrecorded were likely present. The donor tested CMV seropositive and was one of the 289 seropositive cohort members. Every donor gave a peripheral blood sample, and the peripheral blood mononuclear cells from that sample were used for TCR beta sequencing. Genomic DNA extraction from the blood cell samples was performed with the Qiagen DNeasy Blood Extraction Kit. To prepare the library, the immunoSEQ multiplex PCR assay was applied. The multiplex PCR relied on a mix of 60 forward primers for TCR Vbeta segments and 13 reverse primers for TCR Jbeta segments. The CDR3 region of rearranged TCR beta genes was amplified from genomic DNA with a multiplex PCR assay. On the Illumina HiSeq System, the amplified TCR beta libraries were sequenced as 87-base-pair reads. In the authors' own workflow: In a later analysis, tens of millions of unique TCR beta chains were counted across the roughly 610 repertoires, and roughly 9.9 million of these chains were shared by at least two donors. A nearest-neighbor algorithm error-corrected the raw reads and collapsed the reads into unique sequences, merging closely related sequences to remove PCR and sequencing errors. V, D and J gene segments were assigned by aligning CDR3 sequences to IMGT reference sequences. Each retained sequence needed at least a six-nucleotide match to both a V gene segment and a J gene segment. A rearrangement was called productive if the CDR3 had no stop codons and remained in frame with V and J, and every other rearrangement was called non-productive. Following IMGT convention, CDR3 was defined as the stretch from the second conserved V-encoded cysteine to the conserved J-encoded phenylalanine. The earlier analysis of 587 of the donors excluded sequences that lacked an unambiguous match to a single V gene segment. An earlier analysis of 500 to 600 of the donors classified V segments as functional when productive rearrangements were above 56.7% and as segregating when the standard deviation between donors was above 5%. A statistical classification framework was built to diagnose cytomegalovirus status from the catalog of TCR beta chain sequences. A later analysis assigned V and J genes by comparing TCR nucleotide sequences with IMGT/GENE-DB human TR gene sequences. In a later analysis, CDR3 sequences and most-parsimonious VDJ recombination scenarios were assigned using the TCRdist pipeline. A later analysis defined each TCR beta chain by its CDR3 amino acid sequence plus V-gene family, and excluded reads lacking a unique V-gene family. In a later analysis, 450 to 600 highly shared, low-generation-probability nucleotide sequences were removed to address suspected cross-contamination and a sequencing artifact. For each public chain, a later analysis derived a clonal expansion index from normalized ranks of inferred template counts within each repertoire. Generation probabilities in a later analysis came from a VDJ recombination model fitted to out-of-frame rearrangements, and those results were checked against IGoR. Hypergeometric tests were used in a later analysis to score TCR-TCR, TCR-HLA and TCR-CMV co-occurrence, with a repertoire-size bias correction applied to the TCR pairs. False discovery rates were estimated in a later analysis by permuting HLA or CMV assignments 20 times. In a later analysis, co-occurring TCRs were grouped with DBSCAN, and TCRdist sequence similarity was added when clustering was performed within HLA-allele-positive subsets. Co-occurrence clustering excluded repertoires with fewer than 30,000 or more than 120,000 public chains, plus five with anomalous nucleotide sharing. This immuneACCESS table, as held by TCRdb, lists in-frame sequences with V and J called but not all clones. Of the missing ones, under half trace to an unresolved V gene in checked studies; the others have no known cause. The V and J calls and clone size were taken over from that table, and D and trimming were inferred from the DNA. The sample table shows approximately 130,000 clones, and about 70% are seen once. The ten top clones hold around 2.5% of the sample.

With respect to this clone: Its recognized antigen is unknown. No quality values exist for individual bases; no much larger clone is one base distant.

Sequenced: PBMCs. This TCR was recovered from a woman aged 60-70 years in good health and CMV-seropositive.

The DNA is as follows: TGTGCCAGCACCTCCCCGGGGGGAGGGTTAGATGAAGCTTTCTTT. Its protein product is CASTSPGGGLDEAFF. The rearranged chain carries TRBV6-5 and TRBJ1-1; TRBD1 might be the D gene, on 5 matching bases. The CDR3 runs 15 amino acids, cysteine and phenylalanine included. Only the CDR3 DNA is retained, 45 bases long and in frame from the first base. Trimming takes 7 bases from V and 7 bases from J, and the germline ends sit 22 bases apart. CDR1 and CDR2, looked up from the germline V gene, are MNHEY and SVGAGI.